Below are 18 T cell receptor beta chains sequenced from a single sample in a study of cytomegalovirus exposure and HLA in healthy donors. PCR employed 60 Vbeta and 13 Jbeta primers. Method: immunoSEQ multiplex PCR; TCRdb's copy keeps in-frame clones and lacks some. The sample totals approximately 170,000 clones. The sequencing sample was made of PBMCs. The source is a woman younger than 35 in good health and CMV-seropositive.

The chain employs TRBV2 and TRBJ2-2, with 8 bases that match TRBD2. V shed 6 bases, J shed 7 bases, and the junction held 16 bases outside the gene matches. The CDR3 spans 17 residues. Germline CDR1 is SNHLY and CDR2 is FYNNEI. The CDR3 here is CASRGGGKREFSGELFF. In DNA, the CDR3 is TGTGCCAGCAGGGGGGGCGGGAAGCGGGAGTTCAGCGGGGAGCTGTTTTTT.

This sequence joins TRBV20-1 and TRBJ1-1; D not certain. CDR1 DFQATT and CDR2 SNEGSKA come from the germline V gene (reference sequence). This CDR3 is built from 11 residues. Trimming cost V 5 bases and J 0 bases, with 4 bases left between them. This chain's CDR3 is CSAPLNTEAFF. The CDR3 bases are TGCAGTGCTCCCTTGAACACTGAAGCTTTCTTT.

This chain joins TRBV5-1 and TRBJ2-2, with 9 bases aligning to TRBD2. The CDR3 contains 16 residues. In germline, CDR1 is SGHRS, CDR2 YFSETQ. J lost 10 bases, V lost 0 bases, and 10 bases had no gene match. The CDR3 protein is CASSLAPPGGGEELFF. In nucleotides, the CDR3 is TGCGCCAGCAGCTTGGCCCCCCCTGGCGGGGGGGAGGAGCTGTTTTTT.

The rearrangement links TRBV6-5 to TRBJ2-1, with TRBD2 as a possible D gene (5 bases). Trimming took 5 bases from V and 2 from J, leaving 10 bases between them. Germline assignment: CDR1 MNHEY and CDR2 SVGAGI. The CDR3 consists of 14 residues. CDR3 bases: TGTGCCAGCAGTCTGCGGGCTCCCTACAATGAGCAGTTCTTC. It translates to CASSLRAPYNEQFF.

This chain joins TRBV6-1 and TRBJ2-3; D call uncertain. Trimming stripped 5 bases from V and 4 bases from J, with 13 bases between. The germline gives CDR1 MNHNS, CDR2 SASEGT. The CDR3 length is 14 residues. The CDR3 loop is CASSQLTPPDTQYF. The DNA for the CDR3 is TGTGCCAGCAGTCAGTTGACTCCCCCAGATACGCAGTATTTT.

The rearrangement uses TRBV7-2 and TRBJ2-7; D is ambiguous. Germline CDR1 reads SGHTA; CDR2 reads FQGNSA. Deletions cut 1 base from V and 4 bases from J, with 5 bases between. This CDR3 is built from 12 residues. CDR3 residues: CASSLVGYEQYF. The CDR3 nucleotides are TGTGCCAGCAGCTTAGTCGGTTACGAGCAGTACTTC.

Here the CDR3 reads CASSHIDRWDQPQHF. The CDR3 nucleotides are TGTGCCAGCAGCCATATCGACAGGTGGGATCAGCCCCAGCATTTT. This sequence joins TRBV6-5 and TRBJ1-5; TRBD1 might be the D (6 bases). CDR3 length: 15 residues. The germline V and J ends were trimmed by 6 bases and 5 bases, with 17 bases remaining between them. Germline CDR1 is MNHEY and CDR2 is SVGAGI.

The V and J genes are TRBV5-1 and TRBJ2-1; TRBD1 agrees at 8 bases. Trimming at V came to 0 bases and at J to 5 bases, leaving 4 bases not matched to a gene. The germline CDR1 and CDR2 sequences are SGHRS and YFSETQ. There are 15 residues in the CDR3. CDR3 in amino acids: CASSLGGTGNNEQFF. Here the CDR3 DNA reads TGCGCCAGCAGCTTGGGTGGGACAGGAAACAATGAGCAGTTCTTC.

To note about this clone: At one of its ends the junction is not consistent with the germline gene, which may arise from a read error. V usage is TRBV9 and J usage is TRBJ1-2; unclear D gene. In germline, CDR1 is SGDLS, CDR2 YYNGEE. The CDR3 is 13 amino acids. CDR3 sequence reads: CASSGSTKYGYTF. The DNA of the CDR3 is TGTGCCAGCAGCGGTAGTACTAAGTATGGCTACACCTTC.

This chain connects TRBV29-1 to TRBJ1-1, with 8 bases identical to TRBD1. The CDR3 has 16 residues. The V segment lost 4 bases and the J segment 3 bases; nucleotides outside the gene matches: 13. Germline values: CDR1 SQVTM, CDR2 ANQGSEA. CDR3 sequence: CSVVGTGHGRDTEAFF. The CDR3 nucleotides read TGCAGCGTTGTTGGGACAGGACACGGCAGGGACACTGAAGCTTTCTTT. The variable domain in full, completed from reference TRBV29-1 and TRBJ1-1, reads SAVISQKPSRDICQRGTSLTIQCQVDSQVTMMFWYRQQPGQSLTLIATANQGSEATYESGFVIDKFPISRPNLTFSTLTVSNMSPEDSSIYLCSVVGTGHGRDTEAFFGQGTRLTVV.

The chain combines TRBV5-1 with TRBJ2-2; 11 bases agree with TRBD2. Germline V gene data show CDR1 as SGHRS and CDR2 as YFSETQ. V trimming: 4 bases; J trimming: 5 bases; junction bases outside the gene matches: 7. The CDR3 is made up of 16 amino acids. The CDR3 reads CASSLLLAGETGELFF. The DNA of the CDR3 is TGCGCCAGCAGCCTCCTACTAGCGGGGGAGACCGGGGAGCTGTTTTTT.

This chain links TRBV6-1 with TRBJ2-2; D unclear. There are 14 residues in the CDR3. The V and J ends lost 10 bases and 4 bases respectively, with 16 bases between them. From germline, CDR1 is MNHNS and CDR2 SASEGT. In DNA, the CDR3 is TGTGCCACCTCCTTTAGAGCGACCACCGGGGAGCTGTTTTTT. This sequence encodes CATSFRATTGELFF.

The rearrangement links TRBV2 to TRBJ1-1; D ambiguous. V lost 1 base, J lost 2 bases, and 11 bases lay in between. This CDR3 is built from 15 residues. Germline V gene lookup returns CDR1 SNHLY and CDR2 FYNNEI. In DNA, the CDR3 is TGTGCCAGCAGTGAAGGGAGGGAGATAAACACTGAAGCTTTCTTT. It specifies CASSEGREINTEAFF.

The V call is TRBV30, the J call TRBJ1-3, with 8 bases identical to TRBD1. V lost 7 bases to trimming and J lost 4 bases; unmatched junction nucleotides: 6. Germline-derived CDR1 and CDR2 are GTSNPN and SVGIG (reference sequence). This CDR3 spans 13 amino acids. CDR3 loop: CASGQGAGNTIYF. CDR3 in DNA: TGTGCCTCTGGACAGGGAGCGGGAAACACCATATATTTT.

The V gene is TRBV13, the J gene TRBJ2-5, with TRBD1 matching 9 bases. The J call is in doubt because the DNA end fits TRBJ2-7 better. The V gene's germline CDR1 is PRHDT and CDR2 FYEKMQ (reference sequence). The CDR3 spans 14 residues. DNA for the CDR3: TGTGCCAGCAGCCAGGGACAGGGCATCTACGAGCAGTACTTC. This gives the protein CASSQGQGIYEQYF.

The genes are TRBV7-9 and TRBJ2-7; 12 bases match TRBD1. The CDR3 is made up of 15 amino acids. The V gene end was trimmed by 5 bases and the J gene end by 5 bases; junction bases not matched to a gene: 7. The germline V gene has CDR1 SEHNR and CDR2 FQNEAQ (reference sequence). The chain's CDR3 is CASSQRGTGGHEQYF. CDR3 coding DNA: TGTGCCAGCAGCCAACGCGGGACAGGGGGCCACGAGCAGTACTTC. The full variable domain, with the rest looked up from reference TRBV7-9 and TRBJ2-7, is DTGVSQNPRHKITKRGQNVTFRCDPISEHNRLYWYRQTLGQGPEFLTYFQNEAQLEKSRLLSDRFSAERPKGSFSTLEIQRTEQGDSAMYLCASSQRGTGGHEQYFGPGTRLTVT.

The chain couples TRBV9 to TRBJ2-5; TRBD2 is a possible D gene (6 bases). The J call may be incorrect, as the DNA end agrees better with TRBJ2-7. CDR3 length: 14 residues. Germline V lookup: CDR1 SGDLS, CDR2 YYNGEE. CDR3 DNA: TGTGCCAGCAGCGCTAGCGTTCACGACTACGAGCAGTACTTC. This sequence encodes CASSASVHDYEQYF.

V gene TRBV2 combines with J gene TRBJ2-2, with 10 nucleotides matching TRBD2. With 6 bases clipped from V and 7 bases from J, the junction kept 5 bases outside the gene matches. CDR3 length: 14 residues. The germline V gene encodes CDR1 SNHLY and CDR2 FYNNEI. The CDR3 region has the DNA TGTGCCAGCAGCCAGCGGGGGGGCGGCGGGGAGCTGTTTTTT. Its protein is CASSQRGGGGELFF.